Below, 9 T cell receptor beta chains from the same sample are listed, as sequenced in a study of blood T cell repertoires in COVID-19. The table came from immunoSEQ multiplex PCR; TCRdb's copy has only in-frame clones and leaves some out. Found here are about 330,000 clones, 80% to 95% of them singletons; the top ten hold under 20%. The material sequenced was PBMCs or T cells enriched from blood (not recorded which). Receptor source: a woman younger than 45 who had recovered from COVID-19.

V usage is TRBV5-1 and J usage is TRBJ1-2; a possible D gene is TRBD1 (5 bases). This CDR3 has 14 residues. Germline V gene data show CDR1 as SGHRS and CDR2 as YFSETQ. Trimming left V 0 bases short and J 2 bases short, with 8 bases between. The CDR3 spells CASSLGGSNYGYTF. CDR3 coding DNA: TGCGCCAGCAGCTTGGGGGGCAGCAACTATGGCTACACCTTC.

This clone was seen just once. The V and J genes are TRBV10-2 and TRBJ2-7; no definite D call. Germline-derived CDR1 and CDR2 are WSHSY and SAAADI. The CDR3 is made up of 15 amino acids. Trimming took off 0 bases at V and 3 bases at J, with 12 bases between the two ends. The CDR3 region is CASSESGLKDYEQYF. The CDR3 DNA reads as TGCGCCAGCAGTGAGTCCGGTCTCAAAGACTACGAGCAGTACTTC.

This chain uses TRBV28 with TRBJ1-2, with D possibly TRBD1 on 6 matching bases. V shed 5 bases and J shed 6 bases, with 19 bases lying between them. Germline V gene sequence: CDR1 MDHEN, CDR2 SYDVKM. This CDR3 is built from 15 residues. The CDR3 bases are TGTGCCAGCAGTGAACCCAGCGGGGGCTCGGATGGCTACACCTTC. It codes for CASSEPSGGSDGYTF.

The J gene is TRBJ2-6, the V gene TRBV6-5; 7 positions match TRBD2. CDR3 length equals 15 residues. CDR1 and CDR2 from the germline V gene are MNHEY and SVGAGI. The V and J ends lost 8 bases and 1 base, in that order; junction bases with no gene match: 5. The CDR3 DNA sequence: TGTGCCAGCGCGGGGGAATCTTCTGGGGCCAACGTCCTGACTTTC. It specifies CASAGESSGANVLTF.

V usage is TRBV28 and J usage is TRBJ1-4; 10 nucleotides line up with TRBD1. The germline CDR1 and CDR2 sequences are MDHEN and SYDVKM. The junction had 6 bases not matched to a gene; V was cut back by 10 bases and J by 7 bases. This CDR3 has 13 amino acids. This CDR3 is CATGQGVREKLFF. CDR3 DNA sequence: TGTGCCACCGGACAGGGGGTACGTGAAAAACTGTTTTTT.

V is TRBV5-5 and J is TRBJ2-1; no clear D. The CDR3 is made up of 17 amino acids. Germline CDR1 reads SGHKS; CDR2 reads YYEKEE (reference sequence). Trimming removed 0 bases at V and 0 bases at J, with 13 bases between. For the CDR3, the DNA is TGTGCCAGCAGCTTGGTCCCCGAGCAAACCTCCTACAATGAGCAGTTCTTC. Protein: CASSLVPEQTSYNEQFF.

The J gene is TRBJ2-1, the V gene TRBV2, with 7 positions matching TRBD1. J lost 2 bases, V lost 6 bases, and 4 bases had no gene match. Per germline, CDR1 SNHLY and CDR2 FYNNEI. This CDR3 comprises 14 residues. CDR3 protein: CASRETGPYNEQFF. CDR3 DNA sequence: TGTGCCAGCAGGGAGACAGGGCCCTACAATGAGCAGTTCTTC.

The chain links TRBV2 to TRBJ2-2; D unclear. The CDR3 length is 12 residues. In germline, CDR1 is SNHLY, CDR2 FYNNEI. The V end was cut by 7 bases, the J end by 3 bases, with 6 bases between. In nucleotides, the CDR3 is TGTGCCAGCACTCCCGACACCGGGGAGCTGTTTTTT. It codes for CASTPDTGELFF.

The chain uses TRBV7-2 and TRBJ2-7; TRBD1 matches 10 bases. Germline V CDR1 and CDR2: SGHTA, FQGNSA. Trimming took 5 bases from V and 10 from J; bases not matched to a gene: 17. This CDR3 spans 16 amino acids. The CDR3 here is CASSPSRTGQGTKQYF. The DNA of the CDR3 is TGTGCCAGCAGCCCGAGCCGTACGGGACAGGGGACGAAACAGTACTTC.